This T cell receptor (beta chain) derives from a study of control samples from healthy donors and cancer patients. TCRdb's copy holds only in-frame clones and misses some; the assay was immunoSEQ multiplex PCR. Counted here are around 180,000 clones, roughly 92% occurring once; the ten biggest clones make up over 1.3%. CDR3 length equals 15 residues. Germline V gene data show CDR1 as SGHTA and CDR2 as FQGTGA. V was cut by 5 bases and J by 8 bases, with 19 bases left in between. Source material: blood. This TCR was sampled from a woman between 18 and 30 years old in good health. The gene calls are TRBV7-3 and TRBJ2-1; D gene ambiguous. CDR3 amino acids: CASSPSRVPRDEQFF. The CDR3 nucleotides are TGTGCCAGCAGCCCCTCCCGGGTCCCTAGGGATGAGCAGTTCTTC.